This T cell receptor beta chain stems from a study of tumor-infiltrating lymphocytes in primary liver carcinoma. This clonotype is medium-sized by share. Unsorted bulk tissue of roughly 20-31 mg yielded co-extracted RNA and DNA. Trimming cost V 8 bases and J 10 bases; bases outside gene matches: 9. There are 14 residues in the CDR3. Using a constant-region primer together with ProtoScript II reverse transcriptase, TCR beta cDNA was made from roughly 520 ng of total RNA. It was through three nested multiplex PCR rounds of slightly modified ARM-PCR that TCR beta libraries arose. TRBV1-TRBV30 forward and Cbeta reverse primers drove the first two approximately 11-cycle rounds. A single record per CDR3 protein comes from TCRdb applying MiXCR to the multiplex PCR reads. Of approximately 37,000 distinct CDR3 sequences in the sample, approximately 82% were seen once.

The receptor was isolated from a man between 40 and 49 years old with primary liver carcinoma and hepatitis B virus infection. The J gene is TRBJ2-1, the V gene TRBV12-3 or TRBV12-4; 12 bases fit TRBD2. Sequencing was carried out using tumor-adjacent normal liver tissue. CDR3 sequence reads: CASLSSGRAGEQFF. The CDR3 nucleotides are TGTGCCAGCCTCTCTAGCGGGAGGGCGGGGGAGCAGTTCTTC.